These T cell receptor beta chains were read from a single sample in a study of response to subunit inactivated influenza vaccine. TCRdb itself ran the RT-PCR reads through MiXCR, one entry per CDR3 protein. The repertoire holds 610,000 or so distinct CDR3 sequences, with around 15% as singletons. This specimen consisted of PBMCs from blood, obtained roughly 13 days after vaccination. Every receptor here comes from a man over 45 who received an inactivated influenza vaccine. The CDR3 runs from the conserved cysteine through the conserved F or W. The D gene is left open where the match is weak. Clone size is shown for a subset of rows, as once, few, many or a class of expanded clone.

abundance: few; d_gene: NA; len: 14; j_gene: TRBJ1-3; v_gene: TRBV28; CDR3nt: TGTGCCAGCAGGTCCCCAGTCTCTGGAAACACCATATATTTT; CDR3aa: CASRSPVSGNTIYF
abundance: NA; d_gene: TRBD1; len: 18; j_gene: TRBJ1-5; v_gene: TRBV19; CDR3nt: TGTGCCAGTACCCCGTGGTTCAGCGAGGGGGCGGGCAATCAGCCCCAGCATTTT; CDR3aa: CASTPWFSEGAGNQPQHF
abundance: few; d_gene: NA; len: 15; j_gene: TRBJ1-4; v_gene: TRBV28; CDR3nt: TGTGCCAGCAGTTTATTACAGGGTACGGGCGAAAAACTGTTTTTT; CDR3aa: CASSLLQGTGEKLFF
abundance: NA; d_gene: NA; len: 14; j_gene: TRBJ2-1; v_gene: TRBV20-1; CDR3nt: TGCAGTGCTAGAGATTTGGGGGGGCCCAATGAGCAGTTCTTC; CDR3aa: CSARDLGGPNEQFF
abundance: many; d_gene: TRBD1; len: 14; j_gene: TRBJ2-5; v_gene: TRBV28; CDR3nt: TGTGCCAGCAGTCTGGACAGGGGCTTCGAGACCCAGTACTTC; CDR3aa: CASSLDRGFETQYF
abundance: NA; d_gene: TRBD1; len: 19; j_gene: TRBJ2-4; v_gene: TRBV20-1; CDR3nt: TGCAGTGCTAGAGATCGAGAAGGTCAGGGGGTTATGGGCAAAAACATTCAGTACTTC; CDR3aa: CSARDREGQGVMGKNIQYF
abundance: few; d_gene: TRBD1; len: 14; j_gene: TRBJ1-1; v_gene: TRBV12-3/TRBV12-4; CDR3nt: TGTGCCAGCAGTTGGACAGGGGGCCACACTGAAGCTTTCTTT; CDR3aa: CASSWTGGHTEAFF
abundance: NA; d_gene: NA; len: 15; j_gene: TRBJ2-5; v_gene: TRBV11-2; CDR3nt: TGTGCCAGCAGCCACTCACAGGGAGTATTGGAGACCCAGTACTTC; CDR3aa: CASSHSQGVLETQYF
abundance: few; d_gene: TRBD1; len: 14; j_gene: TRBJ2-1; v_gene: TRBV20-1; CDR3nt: TGCAGTGCTCGAACCGGGACAGGGGAAAATGAGCAGTTCTTC; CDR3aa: CSARTGTGENEQFF
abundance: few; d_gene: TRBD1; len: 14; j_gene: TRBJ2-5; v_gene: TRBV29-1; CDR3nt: TGCAGCGTTGAAGGGACAGGGGAGGTGGAGACCCAGTACTTC; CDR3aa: CSVEGTGEVETQYF
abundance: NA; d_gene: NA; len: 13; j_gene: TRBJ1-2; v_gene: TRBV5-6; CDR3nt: TGTGCCAGCAGCTTGATCACAGTCGATGGCTACACCTTC; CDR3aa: CASSLITVDGYTF
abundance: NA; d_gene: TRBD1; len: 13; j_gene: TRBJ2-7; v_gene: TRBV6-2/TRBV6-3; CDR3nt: TGTGCCAGCAGAGGGACAGCCTTCTCCGAGCAGTACTTC; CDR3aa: CASRGTAFSEQYF
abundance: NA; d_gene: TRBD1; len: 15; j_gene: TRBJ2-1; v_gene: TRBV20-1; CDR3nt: TGCAGTGCTAGAGTGGACAGGGGTATCAACAATGAGCAGTTCTTC; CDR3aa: CSARVDRGINNEQFF
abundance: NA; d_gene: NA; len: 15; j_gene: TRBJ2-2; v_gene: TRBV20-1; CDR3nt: TGCAGTGCTGGGGCCCTGTGGGGGCTTGGTGGGGAGCTGTTTTTT; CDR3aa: CSAGALWGLGGELFF
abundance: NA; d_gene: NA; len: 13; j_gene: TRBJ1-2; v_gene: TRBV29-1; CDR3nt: TGCAGCGTCGATAAAGGGGGATACTATGGCTACACCTTC; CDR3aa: CSVDKGGYYGYTF
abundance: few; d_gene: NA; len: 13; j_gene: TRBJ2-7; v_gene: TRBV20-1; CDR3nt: TGCAGTGCTAGTGGGGCCAGCCATTACGAGCAGTACTTC; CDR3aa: CSASGASHYEQYF
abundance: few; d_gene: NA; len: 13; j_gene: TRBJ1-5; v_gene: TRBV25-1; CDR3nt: TGTGCCAGCAGTGTTCACCGTAAGGGGCCCCAGCATTTT; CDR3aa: CASSVHRKGPQHF
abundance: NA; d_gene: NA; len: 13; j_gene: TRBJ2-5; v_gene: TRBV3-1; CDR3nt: TGTGCCAGCAGCCCTACACTCCAGGGCCCCCAGTACTTC; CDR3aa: CASSPTLQGPQYF
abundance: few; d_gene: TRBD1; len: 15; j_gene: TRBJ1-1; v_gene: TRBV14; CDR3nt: TGTGCCAGCAGCCAAGCCAGGGGGTGGGCAGTTGAAGCTTTCTTT; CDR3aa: CASSQARGWAVEAFF
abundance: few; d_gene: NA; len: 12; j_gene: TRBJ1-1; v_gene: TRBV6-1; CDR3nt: TGTGCCAGCAATGACTGGGGGACTGAAGCTTTCTTT; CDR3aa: CASNDWGTEAFF
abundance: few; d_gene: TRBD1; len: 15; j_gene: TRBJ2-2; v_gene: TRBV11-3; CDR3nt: TGTGCCAGCAGCTCACGGGACAGTCGCACCGGGGAGCTGTTTTTT; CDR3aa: CASSSRDSRTGELFF
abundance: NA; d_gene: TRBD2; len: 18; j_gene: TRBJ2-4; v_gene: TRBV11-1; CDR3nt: TGTGCCAGCAGCCCCAGGGAGGCTAGCGGGGGTTACAAAAACATTCAGTACTTC; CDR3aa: CASSPREASGGYKNIQYF
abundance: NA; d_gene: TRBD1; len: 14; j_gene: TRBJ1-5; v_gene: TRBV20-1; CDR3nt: TGCAGTGCTAGTCCCAGGGGGAATTATCAGCCCCAGCATTTT; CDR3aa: CSASPRGNYQPQHF
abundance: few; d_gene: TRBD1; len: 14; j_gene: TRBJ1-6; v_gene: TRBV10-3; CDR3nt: TGTGCCATCAGCAAGACAGGGGACGATTCACCCCTCCACTTT; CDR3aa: CAISKTGDDSPLHF
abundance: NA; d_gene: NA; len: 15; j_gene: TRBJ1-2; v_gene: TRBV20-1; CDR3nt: TGCAGTGCTAGAGATCGGGACTGGGGATGGTATGGCTACACCTTC; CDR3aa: CSARDRDWGWYGYTF
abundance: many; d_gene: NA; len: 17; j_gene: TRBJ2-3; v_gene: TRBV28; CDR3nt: TGTGCCAGCAGTTTGCCCCGAGGCGGGGTGGGAACAGATACGCAGTATTTT; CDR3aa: CASSLPRGGVGTDTQYF
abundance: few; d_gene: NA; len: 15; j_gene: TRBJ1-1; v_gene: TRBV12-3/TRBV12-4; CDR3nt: TGTGCCAGCAGTTTAGCGCGGGGGGGGAACACTGAAGCTTTCTTT; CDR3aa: CASSLARGGNTEAFF
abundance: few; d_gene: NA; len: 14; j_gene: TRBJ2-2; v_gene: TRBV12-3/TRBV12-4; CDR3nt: TGTGCCAGCAGTTCGGGACTTTACACCGGGGAGCTGTTTTTT; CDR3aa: CASSSGLYTGELFF
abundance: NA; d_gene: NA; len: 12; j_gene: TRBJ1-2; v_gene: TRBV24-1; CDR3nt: TGTGCCACCAGTGAAGGAGTCTATGGCTACACCTTC; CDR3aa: CATSEGVYGYTF
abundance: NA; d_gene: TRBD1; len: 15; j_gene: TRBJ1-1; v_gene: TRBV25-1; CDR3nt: TGTGCCACCAAGAAGACAGGGGGGCCTGGCACTGAAGCTTTCTTT; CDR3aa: CATKKTGGPGTEAFF
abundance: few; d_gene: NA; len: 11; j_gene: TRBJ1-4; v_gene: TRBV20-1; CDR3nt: TGCAGTGCTAGAGTAGGTGAAAAACTGTTTTTT; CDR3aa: CSARVGEKLFF
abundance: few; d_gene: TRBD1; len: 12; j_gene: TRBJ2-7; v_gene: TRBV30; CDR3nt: TGTGCCTGGAGCAGGGGGCTCTACGAGCAGTACTTC; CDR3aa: CAWSRGLYEQYF
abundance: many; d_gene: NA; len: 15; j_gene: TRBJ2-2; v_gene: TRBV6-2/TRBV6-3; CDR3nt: TGTGCCAGCAGTTACTCGACAGGTTTAGCCGGGGAGCTGTTTTTT; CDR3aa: CASSYSTGLAGELFF
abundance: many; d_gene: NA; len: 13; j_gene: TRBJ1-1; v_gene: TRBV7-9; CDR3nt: TGTGCCAGCAGCTCCACAGGGTCGACTGAAGCTTTCTTT; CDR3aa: CASSSTGSTEAFF
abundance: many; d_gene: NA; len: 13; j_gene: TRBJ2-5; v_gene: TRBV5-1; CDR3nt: TGCGCCAGCAGCTTGGAATACCAAGAGACCCAGTACTTC; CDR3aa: CASSLEYQETQYF
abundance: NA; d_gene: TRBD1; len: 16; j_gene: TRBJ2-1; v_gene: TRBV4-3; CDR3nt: TGCGCCAGCAGCCTGAGACAGGGGGGCTCCTACAATGAGCAGTTCTTC; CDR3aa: CASSLRQGGSYNEQFF
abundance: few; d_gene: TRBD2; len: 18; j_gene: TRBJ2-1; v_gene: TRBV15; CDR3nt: TGTGCCACCAGCAGAGATCGCGCTAGCGGGATCAGGTACAATGAGCAGTTCTTC; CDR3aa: CATSRDRASGIRYNEQFF
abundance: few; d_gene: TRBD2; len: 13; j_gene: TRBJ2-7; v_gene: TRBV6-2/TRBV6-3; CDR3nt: TGTGCCAGCAGTTCTGCGGGGGAATGGGAGCAGTACTTC; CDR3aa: CASSSAGEWEQYF
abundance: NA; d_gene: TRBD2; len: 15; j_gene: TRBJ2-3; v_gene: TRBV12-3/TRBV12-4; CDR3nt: TGTGCCAGCAGACTTAGCGGGGGGGGTACAGATACGCAGTATTTT; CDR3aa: CASRLSGGGTDTQYF
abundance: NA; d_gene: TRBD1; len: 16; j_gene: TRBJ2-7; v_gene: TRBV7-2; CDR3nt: TGTGCCAGCAGCTTCGGCCCGACAGGGGGGTATCGGGAGCAGTACTTC; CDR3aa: CASSFGPTGGYREQYF
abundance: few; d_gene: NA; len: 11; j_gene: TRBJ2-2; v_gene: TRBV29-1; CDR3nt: TGCAGCGTTACAGGGTATGGGGAGCTGTTTTTT; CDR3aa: CSVTGYGELFF